The entry that follows covers one T cell receptor (beta chain) sequence. No cognate antigen has been identified for it. Read sequence stops 3 residues before the CDR3 end, and the germline J gene provides the missing end. This sample was included in a study of T cells in women clearing cervical HPV infection (dated by TCRdb to the late 2010s). Study-wide context: The cases were fewer than 30 women with histologically confirmed HPV16-related CIN3 or worse, and 2 of these cases were invasive cancers. This exploratory proof-of-principle case-control study, nested within the Guanacaste HPV Natural History Study in Costa Rica, compared TCR repertoires among women with different cervical HPV16 outcomes. Because only a few women had HLA typing data, the possibility that HLA type acted as a confounder could not be ruled out. The parent cohort enrolled under 11,000 women aged 18 or older in Guanacaste, Costa Rica, in 1993 to 1994 and followed the women for seven years. Median age was 34 years in cases versus approximately 37 in controls, and baseline characteristics did not differ significantly. The roughly 23 controls were women who cleared a single incident HPV16 infection within 12 months without developing precancer or cancer. Five blinded duplicates per group were added as quality controls, so that some 60 samples were obtained: roughly 50 participants and some 10 replicates. For cases, the median interval between lesion detection and blood sampling was around 140 days, with an interquartile range of roughly 80 to 200 days. Cases were matched to controls by age within five years and by the year the sample was collected. Case blood was taken at the visit when the lesion was first identified, whereas control blood was taken when infection was no longer detected.

The research as a whole found: Lower TRBV6-7 relative abundance was observed in cases than in controls (0.11% versus 0.16%; Bonferroni P = 0.0008). T-cell numbers per sample were unknown, so richness differences could reflect varying T-cell content rather than repertoire biology. Random forest classifiers that combined richness and V gene abundances separated cases from controls with an estimated AUC of less than 0.85. CIN3+ cases had significantly higher TCR repertoire richness than controls across sequencing depths, but evenness did not differ between the groups. Because of the cross-sectional design, the study could not determine whether the associations came before infection or resulted from infection, and neither effector/memory subsets nor HPV-specific T cells were isolated.

Inclusive of the bounding cysteine and phenylalanine, the CDR3 is 15 residues long. The DNA has 36 bases, all within the CDR3, and is read from base 1. Ends trimmed: V by 4 bases, J by 4 bases; bases unmatched to a gene: 7. CDR1 and CDR2, looked up from the germline V gene, are SGHAT and FQNNGV. Every participant had a single incident cervical HPV16 infection, and prevalent HPV16 infections were excluded. Cervical HPV DNA was detected by MY09/MY11 PCR, and genotyping was performed by dot-blot hybridization. Fifteen mL of heparinized blood were centrifuged, and the buffy coat was aliquoted, frozen at -30°C, then stored at -80°C. QIAGEN kits were used to extract genomic DNA from the buffy coat specimens. TCR beta CDR3 regions were amplified by multiplex PCR from an average of about 1,300 ng genomic DNA per sample using the immunoSEQ assay. The assay corrected primer bias using a complete synthetic TCR repertoire to establish an amplification baseline. The amplicons were sequenced using the Illumina platform. The authors processed their data as follows. Sequences were error-corrected by clustering with frequency ratios and a modified nearest-neighbor algorithm and were then analyzed in the immunoSEQ Analyzer with IMGT gene definitions. At each rarefaction depth, TCR richness and evenness were averaged across 20 rarefaction repeats, and any sample with fewer sequences than the depth was left out. Relative abundances of V, D and J genes were compared between groups using Wilcoxon rank sum tests, with FDR correction applied. Blinded duplicates gave an intraclass correlation of roughly 96% for TCR richness and an average of about 76% across over 65 gene segments. Here the immuneACCESS table is served through TCRdb, limited to in-frame sequences with V and J called. Missing clones are a known gap in these copies; in checked studies unresolved V genes cover under half, and the rest lacks a known reason. V, J and clone size are taken as reported in that table, and D and trimming were inferred from the DNA itself. This sample's records show some 31,000 clones. Roughly 1.4% of the sample belongs to the ten largest clones.

The rearranged segments are TRBV11-2 and TRBJ1-1; the junction holds 9 bases that match TRBD1. Sequenced sample: blood buffy coat. The TCR was taken from a woman between 18 and 69 years old with a cervical HPV16 infection that either progressed to CIN3+ or cleared (not recorded which). The CDR3 DNA, read in part, is TGTGCCAGCAGCTCCAACAGGGGGCGCGGCACTGAA. Its amino acids are CASSSNRGRGTE. The entire CDR3 protein reads CASSSNRGRGTEAFF.